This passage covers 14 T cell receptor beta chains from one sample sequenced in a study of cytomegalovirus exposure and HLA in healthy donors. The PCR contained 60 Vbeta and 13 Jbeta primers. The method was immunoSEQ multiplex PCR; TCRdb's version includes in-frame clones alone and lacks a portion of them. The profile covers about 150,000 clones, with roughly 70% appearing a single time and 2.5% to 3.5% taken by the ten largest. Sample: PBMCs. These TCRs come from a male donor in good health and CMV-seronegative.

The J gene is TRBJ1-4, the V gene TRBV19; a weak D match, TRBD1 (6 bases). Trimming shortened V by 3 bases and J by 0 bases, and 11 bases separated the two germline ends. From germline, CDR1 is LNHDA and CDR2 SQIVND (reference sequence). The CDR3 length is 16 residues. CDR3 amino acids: CASSIGQTSTNEKLFF. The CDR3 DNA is TGTGCCAGTAGTATCGGACAGACCTCAACTAATGAAAAACTGTTTTTT.

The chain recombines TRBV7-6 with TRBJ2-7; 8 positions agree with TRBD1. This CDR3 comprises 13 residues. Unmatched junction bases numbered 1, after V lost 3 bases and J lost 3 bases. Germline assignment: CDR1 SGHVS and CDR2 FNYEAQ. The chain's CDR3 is CASSFGTGYEQYF. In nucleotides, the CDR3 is TGTGCCAGCAGCTTTGGGACAGGCTACGAGCAGTACTTC.

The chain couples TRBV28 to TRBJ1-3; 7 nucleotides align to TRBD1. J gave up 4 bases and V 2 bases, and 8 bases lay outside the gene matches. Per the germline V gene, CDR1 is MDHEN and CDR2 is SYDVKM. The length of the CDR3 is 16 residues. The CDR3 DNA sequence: TGTGCCAGCAGTTTAGCTAACAGGGGCTCAGGAAACACCATATATTTT. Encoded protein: CASSLANRGSGNTIYF. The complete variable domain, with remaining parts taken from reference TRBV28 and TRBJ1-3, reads DVKVTQSSRYLVKRTGEKVFLECVQDMDHENMFWYRQDPGLGLRLIYFSYDVKMKEKGDIPEGYSVSREKKERFSLILESASTNQTSMYLCASSLANRGSGNTIYFGEGSWLTVV.

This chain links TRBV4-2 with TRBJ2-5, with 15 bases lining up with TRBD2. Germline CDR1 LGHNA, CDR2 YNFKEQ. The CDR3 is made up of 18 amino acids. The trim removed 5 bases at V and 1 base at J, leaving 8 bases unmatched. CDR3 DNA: TGTGCCAGCAGCTTGGCCGGACTAGCGGGGGGGGGCCAAGAGACCCAGTACTTC. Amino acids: CASSLAGLAGGGQETQYF.

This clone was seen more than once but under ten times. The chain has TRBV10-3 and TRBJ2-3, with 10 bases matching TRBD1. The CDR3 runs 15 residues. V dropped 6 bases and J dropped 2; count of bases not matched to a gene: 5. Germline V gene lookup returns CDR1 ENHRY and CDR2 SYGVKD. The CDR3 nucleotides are TGTGCCATCAGGACCGGGACAGGGGACACAGATACGCAGTATTTT. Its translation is CAIRTGTGDTDTQYF.

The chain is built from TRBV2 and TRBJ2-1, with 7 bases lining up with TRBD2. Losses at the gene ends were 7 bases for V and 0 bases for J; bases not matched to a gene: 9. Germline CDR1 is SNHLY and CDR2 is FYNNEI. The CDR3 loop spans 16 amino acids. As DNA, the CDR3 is TGTGCCAGCACCCGAAGCGGGACCCCCTCCTACAATGAGCAGTTCTTC. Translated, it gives CASTRSGTPSYNEQFF.

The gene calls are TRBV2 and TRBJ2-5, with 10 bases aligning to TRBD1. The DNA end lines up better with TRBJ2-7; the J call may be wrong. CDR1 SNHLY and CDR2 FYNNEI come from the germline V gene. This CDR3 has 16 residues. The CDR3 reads CASTPPPGQGPYEQYF. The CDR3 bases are TGTGCCAGCACTCCTCCCCCGGGACAGGGGCCCTACGAGCAGTACTTC.

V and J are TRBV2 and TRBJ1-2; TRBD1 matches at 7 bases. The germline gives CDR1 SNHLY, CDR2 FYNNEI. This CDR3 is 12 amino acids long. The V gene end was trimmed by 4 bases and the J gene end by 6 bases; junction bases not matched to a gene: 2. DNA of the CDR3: TGTGCCAGCAGTGTAACAGGGGATGGCTACACCTTC. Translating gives CASSVTGDGYTF. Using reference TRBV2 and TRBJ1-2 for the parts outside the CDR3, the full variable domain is EPEVTQTPSHQVTQMGQEVILRCVPISNHLYFYWYRQILGQKVEFLVSFYNNEISEKSEIFDDQFSVERPDGSNFTLKIRSTKLEDSAMYFCASSVTGDGYTFGSGTRLTVV.

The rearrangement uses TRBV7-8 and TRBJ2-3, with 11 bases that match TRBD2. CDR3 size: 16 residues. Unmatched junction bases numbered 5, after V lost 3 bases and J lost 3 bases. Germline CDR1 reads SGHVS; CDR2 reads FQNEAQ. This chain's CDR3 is CASSLRLAGFTDTQYF. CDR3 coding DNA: TGTGCCAGCAGCTTGCGACTAGCGGGGTTTACAGATACGCAGTATTTT.

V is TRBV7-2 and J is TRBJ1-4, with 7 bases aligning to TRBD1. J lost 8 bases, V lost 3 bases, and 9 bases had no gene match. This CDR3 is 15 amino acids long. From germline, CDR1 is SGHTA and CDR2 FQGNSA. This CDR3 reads CASSLNRGAEEKLFF. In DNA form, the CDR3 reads TGTGCCAGCAGCTTGAACAGGGGAGCGGAAGAAAAACTGTTTTTT.

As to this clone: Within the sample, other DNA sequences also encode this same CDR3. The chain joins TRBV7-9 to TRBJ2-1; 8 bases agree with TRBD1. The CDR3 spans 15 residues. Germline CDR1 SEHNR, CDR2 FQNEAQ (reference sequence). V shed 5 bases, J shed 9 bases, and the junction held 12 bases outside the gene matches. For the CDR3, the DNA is TGTGCCAGCAGCCAACGGGGCCAGGGGGCTGGTGAGCAGTTCTTC. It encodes CASSQRGQGAGEQFF.

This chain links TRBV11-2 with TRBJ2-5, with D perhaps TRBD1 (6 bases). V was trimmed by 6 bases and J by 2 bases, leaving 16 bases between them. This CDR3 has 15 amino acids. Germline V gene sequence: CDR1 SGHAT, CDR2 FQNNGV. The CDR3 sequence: CASRKRRDKQETQYF. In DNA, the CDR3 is TGTGCCAGCAGAAAACGCCGGGACAAACAAGAGACCCAGTACTTC.

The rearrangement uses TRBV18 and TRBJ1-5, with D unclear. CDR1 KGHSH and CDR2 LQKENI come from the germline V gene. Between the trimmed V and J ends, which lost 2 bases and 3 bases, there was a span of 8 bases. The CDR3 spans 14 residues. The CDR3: CASSPYSHNQPQHF. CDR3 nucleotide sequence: TGTGCCAGCTCACCATACAGTCACAATCAGCCCCAGCATTTT.

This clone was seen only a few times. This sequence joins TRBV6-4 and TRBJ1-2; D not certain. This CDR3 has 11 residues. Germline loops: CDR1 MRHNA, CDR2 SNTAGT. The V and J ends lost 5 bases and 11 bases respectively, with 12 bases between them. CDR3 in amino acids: CASSPTCPYTF. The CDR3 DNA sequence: TGTGCCAGCAGTCCCACATGTCCTTACACCTTC.